This T cell receptor beta chain was observed in a study of blood T cell repertoires in COVID-19. Study-level information: Whether acute or convalescent, the COVID-19 samples came from the United States, Italy and Spain. The analysed material was cDNA or gDNA that came from T cells, B-cell-depleted T cells, or PBMCs.

Original data processing: Amplification from reference gene primers served as the basis for estimated nucleated cell counts. Generated by immunoSEQ multiplex PCR, the TCRdb table keeps only in-frame clones and is missing some. The V and J calls and clone size are taken from that table; D and trimming were inferred from the DNA. This sample has approximately 170,000 clones; under 80% occur once, and the top ten carry 3%. V lost 5 bases and J lost 7; bases outside the gene matches: 7. Germline loops: CDR1 LGHNA, CDR2 YNFKEQ. This CDR3 has 15 amino acids. Notes on this clone: The same CDR3 is also encoded by other DNA sequences in this sample.

The V gene is TRBV4-2, the J gene TRBJ2-2; TRBD2 matches at 10 bases. The sequenced material came from peripheral blood. The TCR was taken from a woman of 80 years or more with acute or convalescent COVID-19. The CDR3 region has the DNA TGTGCCAGCAGCGGAATAGCGGGAGGTCACGGGGAGCTGTTTTTT. It codes for CASSGIAGGHGELFF.